One sample yielded the 28 T cell receptor beta chains listed below, sequenced in a study of shared clonotypes between healthy human individuals. Produced via immunoSEQ multiplex PCR; TCRdb's table is partial and in-frame only. The sample lists about a million clones; about three quarters were seen once. The specimen was memory CD4+ T cells sorted from blood. Described subset: CD45RA-negative fraction. The receptors here all came from a young man in good health.

The gene calls are TRBV5-1 and TRBJ1-2, with 11 bases identical to TRBD1. With V trimmed by 5 bases and J by 7 bases, 10 bases remained unmatched. The length of the CDR3 is 15 residues. CDR1 is SGHRS, CDR2 YFSETQ, per germline. CDR3 nucleotides: TGCGCCAGCAGGCCCCCAGGACAGGGGGCGGCTGGCTACACCTTC. It yields the protein CASRPPGQGAAGYTF.

The chain has TRBV9 and TRBJ1-6; D is undetermined. The CDR3 extends over 13 amino acids. CDR1 and CDR2 from the germline V gene are SGDLS and YYNGEE. V was clipped by 2 bases and J by 8 bases, with 8 bases between them. CDR3 in amino acids: CASSVGRDSPLHF. The CDR3 DNA is TGTGCCAGCAGCGTCGGCAGAGATTCACCCCTCCACTTT.

CDR3 nucleotides: TGTGCCAGCAGTTGGGGGCAGGGAGGGACTGAAGCTTTCTTT. It specifies CASSWGQGGTEAFF. The gene calls are TRBV6-1 and TRBJ1-1; the D gene is possibly TRBD1 (6 bases). Trimming removed 5 bases from V and 5 bases from J, with 15 bases in between. CDR3 size: 14 residues. Germline CDR1 reads MNHNS; CDR2 reads SASEGT.

The chain couples TRBV14 to TRBJ1-1, with D perhaps TRBD1 (5 bases). V lost 2 bases and J lost 1, with 8 bases in between. Germline CDR1 is SGHDN and CDR2 is FVKESK. The CDR3 has 14 amino acids. CDR3 loop: CASSQYTGNTEAFF. In DNA form, the CDR3 reads TGTGCCAGCAGCCAATACACAGGGAACACTGAAGCTTTCTTT.

The chain is built from TRBV15 and TRBJ1-5; no definite D call. V lost 5 bases, J lost 4 bases, and 6 bases lay in between. CDR1 and CDR2 (germline): LNHNV, YYDKDF (reference sequence). The CDR3 is 12 residues long. CDR3 region: CATSGRNQPQHF. The DNA for the CDR3 is TGTGCCACCAGCGGACGGAATCAGCCCCAGCATTTT. Filled out from reference TRBV15 and TRBJ1-5, the complete variable domain reads DAMVIQNPRYQVTQFGKPVTLSCSQTLNHNVMYWYQQKSSQAPKLLFHYYDKDFNNEADTPDNFQSRRPNTSFCFLDIRSPGLGDTAMYLCATSGRNQPQHFGDGTRLSIL.

The J gene is TRBJ2-1, the V gene TRBV2; TRBD2 is a possible D gene (7 bases). Deletions cut 3 bases from V and 2 bases from J, with 11 bases between. CDR3 length equals 15 residues. Germline values: CDR1 SNHLY, CDR2 FYNNEI. CDR3 DNA: TGTGCCAGCAGTGACCCGGGGGGCGCCTACAATGAGCAGTTCTTC. This encodes CASSDPGGAYNEQFF. The whole variable domain, filled in from reference TRBV2 and TRBJ2-1, reads EPEVTQTPSHQVTQMGQEVILRCVPISNHLYFYWYRQILGQKVEFLVSFYNNEISEKSEIFDDQFSVERPDGSNFTLKIRSTKLEDSAMYFCASSDPGGAYNEQFFGPGTRLTVL.

A word on this clone: The sample has other DNA sequences that encode this CDR3 too. The J gene is TRBJ2-3, the V gene TRBV18; D gene ambiguous. Deletions cut 6 bases from V and 2 bases from J, with 9 bases between. The CDR3 consists of 13 residues. CDR1 and CDR2 (germline): KGHSH, LQKENI. CDR3 bases: TGTGCCAGCTCCCCCCTGATCACAGATACGCAGTATTTT. As protein: CASSPLITDTQYF.

V and J are TRBV6-6 and TRBJ1-3; TRBD1 matches 7 bases. The V gene's germline CDR1 is MNHNY and CDR2 SVGAGI (reference sequence). J gave up 4 bases and V 4 bases, and 10 bases lay outside the gene matches. This CDR3 is built from 16 residues. The CDR3 DNA reads as TGTGCCAGCAGTTCCCCCAAGGGACAGCTAGGAAACACCATATATTTT. It specifies CASSSPKGQLGNTIYF.

This chain links TRBV10-3 with TRBJ2-5; 8 bases align to TRBD2. V gave up 3 bases and J gave up 5 bases; unmatched junction bases: 11. CDR3 size: 16 residues. In germline, CDR1 is ENHRY, CDR2 SYGVKD. CDR3 protein: CAISDRAVRGRETQYF. The CDR3 coding sequence is TGTGCCATCAGTGATAGGGCCGTTCGCGGGAGGGAGACCCAGTACTTC.

The chain employs TRBV18 and TRBJ2-5; tentatively, D is TRBD1 or TRBD2 (5 bases each). V was shortened by 6 bases and J by 5 bases, with 16 bases between the two germline ends. Germline values: CDR1 KGHSH, CDR2 LQKENI. CDR3 length: 14 residues. In nucleotides, the CDR3 is TGTGCCAGCTCCCTAGGGACCACGGGGGAGACCCAGTACTTC. This gives the protein CASSLGTTGETQYF. Full variable domain (rest looked up from reference TRBV18 and TRBJ2-5): NAGVMQNPRHLVRRRGQEARLRCSPMKGHSHVYWYRQLPEEGLKFMVYLQKENIIDESGMPKERFSAEFPKEGPSILRIQQVVRGDSAAYFCASSLGTTGETQYFGPGTRLLVL.

J is TRBJ2-3 and V is TRBV9; 10 nucleotides line up with TRBD2. The CDR3 has 17 residues. Germline V gene sequence: CDR1 SGDLS, CDR2 YYNGEE. V lost 0 bases, J lost 2 bases, and 6 bases stayed unmatched. CDR3 loop: CASSVVGSGGSTDTQYF. The CDR3 bases are TGTGCCAGCAGCGTAGTAGGTAGCGGGGGGTCCACAGATACGCAGTATTTT.

The J gene is TRBJ2-5, the V gene TRBV5-1; unclear D gene. Trimming stripped 3 bases from V and 5 bases from J, with 14 bases between. The CDR3 length is 14 residues. The germline CDR1 and CDR2 sequences are SGHRS and YFSETQ. CDR3 DNA: TGCGCCAGCAGCTCCGGGCCGGTTGCGGAGACCCAGTACTTC. Translating it yields CASSSGPVAETQYF.

The V call is TRBV5-4, the J call TRBJ1-3, with 7 bases identical to TRBD1. Trimming took 4 bases from V and 5 from J; bases not matched to a gene: 12. CDR1 SGHNT and CDR2 YYREEE come from the germline V gene (reference sequence). The CDR3 spans 16 residues. CDR3 region: CASSVGQAPGRNTIYF. CDR3 DNA: TGTGCCAGCAGCGTAGGACAGGCCCCTGGAAGAAACACCATATATTTT.

The rearrangement joins TRBV14 to TRBJ1-1; the D gene is possibly TRBD1 (5 bases). This CDR3 contains 13 residues. From germline, CDR1 is SGHDN and CDR2 FVKESK. V was clipped by 5 bases and J by 6 bases, with 13 bases between them. Here the CDR3 DNA reads TGTGCCAGCAGCGCCAGGGTCGGCGCTGAAGCTTTCTTT. Protein product: CASSARVGAEAFF.

The chain uses TRBV2 and TRBJ1-1; D is uncertain. V was cut by 4 bases and J by 4 bases, with 13 bases left in between. This CDR3 is built from 14 residues. CDR1 and CDR2 from the germline V gene are SNHLY and FYNNEI. The CDR3 here is CASSGLEGRTEAFF. CDR3 coding DNA: TGTGCCAGCAGTGGGTTAGAAGGCCGCACTGAAGCTTTCTTT.

V and J are TRBV2 and TRBJ2-3, with TRBD1 as a possible D gene (6 bases). The length of the CDR3 is 13 residues. Germline V gives CDR1 SNHLY, CDR2 FYNNEI. Trimming shortened V by 11 bases and J by 6 bases, and 18 bases separated the two germline ends. The CDR3 nucleotides read TGTGCCCGGGCGGCCAGGGGTTTTGATACGCAGTATTTT. Encoded protein: CARAARGFDTQYF.

This clone has a handful of counts. This rearrangement joins TRBV4-2 to TRBJ2-2; D gene unclear. Trimming removed 0 bases at V and 8 bases at J, with 10 bases between. This CDR3 is built from 14 residues. Germline-derived CDR1 and CDR2 are LGHNA and YNFKEQ. The CDR3 region is CASSQDPVGGELFF. CDR3 coding DNA: TGTGCCAGCAGCCAAGATCCGGTGGGGGGGGAGCTGTTTTTT.

As to this clone: The sample carries other DNA sequences with the same CDR3. The chain combines TRBV5-4 with TRBJ2-6; D ambiguous. The V gene's germline CDR1 is SGHNT and CDR2 YYREEE (reference sequence). Trimming left V 4 bases short and J 0 bases short, with 8 bases between. The CDR3 length is 15 residues. CDR3 sequence (DNA): TGTGCCAGCAGCCTAGACGGCTCTGGGGCCAACGTCCTGACTTTC. Translating gives CASSLDGSGANVLTF.

The chain recombines TRBV7-2 with TRBJ1-2; D gene ambiguous. The germline V gene has CDR1 SGHTA and CDR2 FQGNSA. V gave up 2 bases and J gave up 5 bases, with 9 bases separating them. CDR3 length equals 13 residues. The CDR3 is CASSLITVYGYTF. DNA for the CDR3: TGTGCCAGCAGCTTAATAACGGTTTATGGCTACACCTTC.

The CDR3 region has the DNA TGTGCCAGCAGTTTAAATGGGGGCGGAGAGACCCAGTACTTC. Translating it yields CASSLNGGGETQYF. The chain recombines TRBV28 with TRBJ2-5; D is perhaps TRBD1 (6 bases). Germline loops: CDR1 MDHEN, CDR2 SYDVKM. Trimming pared 2 bases from V and 4 bases from J, leaving 11 bases between. The length of the CDR3 is 14 residues.

This chain's CDR3 is CASTPRGGEQYF. In DNA, the CDR3 is TGTGCGTCCACCCCGCGGGGCGGCGAGCAGTACTTC. This chain uses TRBV30 with TRBJ2-7; D perhaps matches TRBD2 (6 bases). The CDR3 extends over 12 amino acids. The germline CDR1 and CDR2 sequences are GTSNPN and SVGIG (reference sequence).

The chain is built from TRBV5-4 and TRBJ1-2; D not certain. V lost 0 bases to trimming and J lost 4 bases, with 13 bases between them. This CDR3 region has 15 residues. CDR1 and CDR2 from the germline V gene are SGHNT and YYREEE (reference sequence). CDR3: CASSLGASGVYGYTF. The CDR3 nucleotides read TGTGCCAGCAGCTTGGGGGCCAGTGGGGTCTATGGCTACACCTTC.

The V gene is TRBV12-5, the J gene TRBJ2-2, with D perhaps matching TRBD1 or TRBD2 (5 bases each). V dropped 0 bases and J dropped 0 bases, with 17 bases sitting between them. CDR1 LGHNT and CDR2 FRNRAP come from the germline V gene. This CDR3 contains 19 residues. DNA for the CDR3: TGTGCTAGTGGTTTGGTGGCGAGGGGCCTCCTCGCGAACACCGGGGAGCTGTTTTTT. It is translated as CASGLVARGLLANTGELFF.

The chain combines TRBV4-1 with TRBJ1-6, with D perhaps TRBD1 (5 bases). V lost 0 bases and J 8 bases, leaving 14 bases between the germline ends. Germline assignment: CDR1 MGHRA and CDR2 YSYEKL. This CDR3 has 16 residues. In DNA, the CDR3 is TGCGCCAGCAGCCAAGATGAGACAGCCGCCTATTCACCCCTCCACTTT. Residues: CASSQDETAAYSPLHF.

The chain recombines TRBV11-3 with TRBJ2-4, with TRBD2 matching 10 bases. Germline V gene sequence: CDR1 SGHNT, CDR2 YENEEA. V lost 5 bases and J lost 6; bases outside the gene matches: 7. The CDR3 runs 15 residues. CDR3 loop: CASSPGEREGNIQYF. CDR3 DNA sequence: TGTGCCAGCAGCCCGGGAGAGCGGGAGGGAAACATTCAGTACTTC.

This chain links TRBV30 with TRBJ2-5; 12 bases are shared with TRBD2. The CDR3 consists of 16 residues. Trimming removed 4 bases from V and 5 bases from J; junction bases left unmatched: 11. Germline CDR1 reads GTSNPN; CDR2 reads SVGIG (reference sequence). The CDR3 sequence: CAWIGRLAGEGETQYF. CDR3 coding DNA: TGTGCCTGGATTGGTCGACTAGCGGGAGAGGGGGAGACCCAGTACTTC.

The chain uses TRBV5-6 and TRBJ1-3; a possible D gene is TRBD1 (5 bases). Trimming left V 0 bases short and J 0 bases short, with 10 bases between. There are 16 residues in the CDR3. The germline V gene has CDR1 SGHDT and CDR2 YYEEEE. For the CDR3, the DNA is TGTGCCAGCAGCTTGGGAGACAGAGCCTCTGGAAACACCATATATTTT. Protein product: CASSLGDRASGNTIYF.

This chain links TRBV15 with TRBJ2-7; D is perhaps TRBD1 (6 bases). There are 16 residues in the CDR3. Trimming shortened V by 1 base and J by 0 bases, and 13 bases separated the two germline ends. Per the germline V gene, CDR1 is LNHNV and CDR2 is YYDKDF (reference sequence). This chain's CDR3 is CATSRVGTGSSYEQYF. Here the CDR3 DNA reads TGTGCCACCAGCAGAGTAGGAACAGGGAGCTCCTACGAGCAGTACTTC.